This is a list of T cell receptor beta chains from one sample in a study of technical replicates of blood from several donors. TCRdb's table, derived via immunoSEQ multiplex PCR, lists solely in-frame clones and lacks some. The repertoire consists of tens of thousands of clones, with 90% to 98% occurring once and the leading ten covering 0.31%. Sample: T cells isolated from PBMCs. The receptors derive from a human donor in good health. CDR3s leave out the opening cysteine and the closing phenylalanine or tryptophan. Each record gives: J gene, V gene, CDR3 protein.

TRBJ2-7,TRBV5-4,ASSLVGTAYEQY
TRBJ2-5,TRBV27,ASSLVRGIGETQY
TRBJ2-3,TRBV11-2,ASSPGLAGADTQY
TRBJ2-5,TRBV9,ASSGKLAGAPETQY
TRBJ2-1,TRBV7-9,ASLIAGDKNYNEQF
TRBJ2-3,TRBV25-1,ASRAGGPPDTQY
TRBJ2-2,TRBV10-3,AISDPTSGRAAGELF
TRBJ2-7,TRBV7-8,ASSSWTGIGEQY
TRBJ1-1,TRBV4-1,ASSQETGGEAF
TRBJ2-7,TRBV6-5,ASSYALAYYEQY
TRBJ2-7,TRBV11-2,ASSPGYEQY
TRBJ2-6,TRBV19,ASSILDRSAGANVLT
TRBJ1-5,TRBV2,ASSGDIGNQPQH
TRBJ2-3,TRBV6-5,ASRSLASSTDTQY
TRBJ2-7,TRBV27,ASSLWGTEIPGEQY
TRBJ2-3,TRBV30,ARSTGSTDTQY
TRBJ1-1,TRBV4-3,ASSQSNTEAF